The source of this T cell receptor (beta chain) is a study of blood T cells in healthy people across ages. Study in general: Template switching captured about one barcoded beta molecule per two T cells.

A second PCR of 7 to 11 cycles used a sample-barcoded 5' primer and a J-beta primer mix. In TCRdb, the 5' RACE reads were re-called with MiXCR into one record per CDR3 protein. Here the sample spans 2 million or so distinct CDR3 sequences, roughly 50% being singletons. General study points: Calculation of diversity from one million T cells yielded estimates considered to be underestimates. Diversity was higher, and naive CD4+ cells more numerous, in long-lived donors than in aged donors. Not knowing donor CMV status may have confounded expanded clonotype changes.

This CDR3 is 19 amino acids long. V lost 6 bases, J lost 0 bases, and 24 bases lay in between. A word on this clonotype: Its antigen is undetermined.

The chain carries TRBV12-3 or TRBV12-4 and TRBJ2-1; possible D gene TRBD2, 6 bases. Material for sequencing was blood. The source of this sequence is a woman aged 35 to 49 in good health. The CDR3 DNA is TGTGCCAGCAGCCAATGGGGGGACCAGGGATTCAGCTCCTACAATGAGCAGTTCTTC. Amino acids: CASSQWGDQGFSSYNEQFF.